One and the same sample provided the 15 T cell receptor beta chains below, sequenced in a study of blood T cells in healthy people across ages (dated by TCRdb to the mid-2010s). The protocol used for the library was 5' RACE. Sequencing instrument: Illumina HiSeq 2500. A second PCR of about 7 to 12 cycles was run with a J-beta primer mix and a sample-barcoded 5' primer. TCRdb reran the public reads through fastp at Q25 and MiXCR, keeping productive beta chains. Identical CDR3 proteins give one entry, which carries the most common genes and DNA. For this sample there are over 1,500,000 distinct CDR3 sequences; less than 50% appear just once. Over 2% of the sample rests with the top ten. Sequencing was done on a sample of blood. All receptors come from a woman aged 40 to 50 in good health.

The chain uses TRBV6-5 and TRBJ2-5; the D gene is possibly TRBD2 (6 bases). V was clipped by 4 bases and J by 2 bases, with 11 bases between them. Germline-derived CDR1 and CDR2 are MNHEY and SVGAGI. The CDR3 is 14 amino acids. CDR3 nucleotides: TGTGCCAGCAGTTCCTGGGGGGTACAAGAGACCCAGTACTTC. This codes for CASSSWGVQETQYF.

This clonotype was recorded a few times. This rearrangement joins TRBV5-6 to TRBJ2-1, with D maybe TRBD2 (6 bases). Germline V lookup: CDR1 SGHDT, CDR2 YYEEEE. The CDR3 is 13 amino acids. Trimming took 6 bases from V and 11 from J, leaving 18 bases between them. CDR3 protein: CASTSGLARKQFF. The CDR3 DNA is TGTGCCAGCACCTCGGGACTTGCTCGTAAGCAGTTCTTC.

This clonotype has a handful of counts. This chain links TRBV20-1 with TRBJ2-7; TRBD2 aligns across 9 bases. CDR1 and CDR2 (germline): DFQATT, SNEGSKA (reference sequence). The CDR3 covers 13 residues. After removal of 1 base from V and 3 bases from J, the junction contained 1 base not matched to a gene. CDR3 nucleotides: TGCAGTGCTAGAGGGACTAGCGACTACGAGCAGTACTTC. As protein: CSARGTSDYEQYF.

The rearrangement joins TRBV28 to TRBJ1-2; D gene ambiguous. The CDR3 is made up of 14 amino acids. V was clipped by 6 bases and J by 7 bases, with 18 bases between them. Germline V gene lookup returns CDR1 MDHEN and CDR2 SYDVKM. CDR3 DNA: TGTGCCAGCAGCAGCGATGGCGAGTTTCGTGGCTACACCTTC. It specifies CASSSDGEFRGYTF.

The J gene is TRBJ1-2, the V gene TRBV20-1, with D possibly TRBD1 on 5 matching bases. The length of the CDR3 is 15 residues. V was cut by 5 bases and J by 2 bases, with 18 bases left in between. The germline CDR1 and CDR2 sequences are DFQATT and SNEGSKA (reference sequence). The CDR3 DNA follows: TGCAGTGCTCCAAGGGCAGGGCCAGGGAACTATGGCTACACCTTC. Protein product: CSAPRAGPGNYGYTF.

The V call is TRBV15, the J call TRBJ2-5; D perhaps matches TRBD2 (6 bases). Deletions cut 5 bases from V and 4 bases from J, with 14 bases between. This CDR3 has 14 amino acids. The germline gives CDR1 LNHNV, CDR2 YYDKDF (reference sequence). The CDR3 loop is CATSGGRIRETQYF. CDR3 nucleotides: TGTGCCACCAGCGGTGGGAGGATAAGAGAGACCCAGTACTTC.

The gene calls are TRBV27 and TRBJ2-5; TRBD1 agrees at 7 bases. The CDR3 is 15 amino acids. Trimming took 6 bases from V and 5 from J; bases not matched to a gene: 12. The germline gives CDR1 MNHEY, CDR2 SMNVEV (reference sequence). The CDR3 DNA follows: TGTGCCAGCAGGAAAGCGGACAGGACTGGGGAGACCCAGTACTTC. It encodes CASRKADRTGETQYF.

V usage is TRBV9 and J usage is TRBJ1-1; 9 bases agree with TRBD1. CDR1 is SGDLS and CDR2 is YYNGEE in the germline V gene. There are 17 residues in the CDR3. V shed 1 base and J 4 bases; nucleotides not matched to a gene: 11. CDR3 sequence: CASSVKQGARIGTEAFF. The CDR3 nucleotides are TGTGCCAGCAGCGTAAAACAGGGGGCACGAATAGGCACTGAAGCTTTCTTT.

The chain couples TRBV12-3 or TRBV12-4 to TRBJ1-4; TRBD1 might be the D (5 bases). V was clipped by 3 bases and J by 7 bases, with 18 bases between them. The CDR3 loop spans 16 amino acids. The CDR3 DNA sequence: TGTGCCAGCAGTTTGCAATTACGGGGCTCGGGTGAAAAACTGTTTTTT. It translates to CASSLQLRGSGEKLFF.

This chain uses TRBV7-9 with TRBJ1-2, with 12 bases aligning to TRBD1. The germline V gene has CDR1 SEHNR and CDR2 FQNEAQ (reference sequence). The CDR3 covers 18 residues. Germline trimming cut 5 bases from V and 7 bases from J; bases unmatched to any gene: 17. The CDR3 DNA reads TGTGCCAGCAGCCCCTTATTCCGGGACAGGGGGCTTGGGAGTGGCTACACCTTC. It yields the protein CASSPLFRDRGLGSGYTF.

The genes are TRBV20-1 and TRBJ1-2; D is undetermined. Trimming shortened V by 6 bases and J by 8 bases, and 19 bases separated the two germline ends. Germline loops: CDR1 DFQATT, CDR2 SNEGSKA (reference sequence). The CDR3 sequence is 13 residues long. DNA of the CDR3: TGCAGTGCCGAGATGGAGGGTCAGAGGGGCTACACCTTC. Translating it yields CSAEMEGQRGYTF.

This clonotype has only a few counts. The chain is built from TRBV4-2 and TRBJ2-7; 8 bases fit TRBD1. Per the germline V gene, CDR1 is LGHNA and CDR2 is YNFKEQ. This CDR3 contains 16 residues. J gave up 0 bases and V 4 bases, and 8 bases lay outside the gene matches. This CDR3 is CASSLGQGSSSYEQYF. DNA of the CDR3: TGTGCCAGCAGCCTAGGACAGGGCAGTTCCTCCTACGAGCAGTACTTC.

The rearrangement links TRBV4-1 to TRBJ1-2; D gene uncertain. Trimming took 3 bases from V and 6 from J, leaving 5 bases between them. The CDR3 is 11 residues long. CDR1 is MGHRA, CDR2 YSYEKL, per germline. The CDR3 is CASSHLHGYTF. The CDR3 bases are TGCGCCAGCAGCCACCTTCATGGCTACACCTTC.

This rearrangement joins TRBV25-1 to TRBJ2-6; D remains unclear. Trimming took off 3 bases at V and 4 bases at J, with 7 bases between the two ends. The CDR3 is made up of 14 amino acids. Germline V CDR1 and CDR2: MGHDK, SYGVNS. CDR3: CASSEWWGANVLTF. DNA of the CDR3: TGTGCCAGCAGTGAGTGGTGGGGGGCCAACGTCCTGACTTTC.

The chain combines TRBV5-1 with TRBJ2-1; TRBD2 agrees at 12 bases. Germline V lookup: CDR1 SGHRS, CDR2 YFSETQ. This CDR3 spans 15 amino acids. The junction had 3 bases not matched to a gene; V was cut back by 0 bases and J by 8 bases. In DNA form, the CDR3 reads TGCGCCAGCAGCTTGGCCCGGACTAGCGGGGATGAGCAGTTCTTC. Protein: CASSLARTSGDEQFF.